This entry lists 24 T cell receptor beta chains sequenced from one sample in a study of vaccination and CD4 T cells after COVID-19. Specified treatment: approximately nine-day PBMC culture with coronavirus spike peptide pools or control peptides (ViraFEST assay). No antigens are known for them. The Oncomine TCR Beta short-read assay sequenced DNA from cultured CD4+ T cells. TCRdb re-analysed the PCR reads in MiXCR, keeping a single row per CDR3 protein. The sample lists roughly 10,000 distinct CDR3 sequences, about 66% occurring once. The material sequenced was CD4+ T cells from blood, cultured in vitro. The receptors shown here come from a human donor who had recovered from COVID-19.

Concerning this clonotype: The junction departs from the called germline gene at one end, perhaps through a read error. This chain links TRBV7-2 with TRBJ1-5; 7 bases fit TRBD1. Per germline, CDR1 SGHTA and CDR2 FQGNSA. This CDR3 region has 13 residues. This chain's CDR3 is CAGSYRGEQPQHF. The CDR3, as DNA: TGTGCCGGCAGCTACAGGGGTGAACAGCCCCAGCATTTT. Variable domain in full (rest from reference TRBV7-2 and TRBJ1-5): GAGVSQSPSNKVTEKGKDVELRCDPISGHTALYWYRQSLGQGLEFLIYFQGNSAPDKSGLPSDRFSAERTGGSVSTLTIQRTQQEDSAVYLCAGSYRGEQPQHFGDGTRLSIL.

The sample holds a few counts of this clonotype. In DNA, the CDR3 is TGCGCCAGCAGCCGAGGACAGGGGGAATCCTATGGCTACACCTTC. This codes for CASSRGQGESYGYTF. The rearrangement joins TRBV4-3 to TRBJ1-2; 10 bases are shared with TRBD1. The J segment lost 4 bases and the V segment lost 4 bases, leaving 6 bases of the junction unmatched. The CDR3 runs to 15 residues. Germline V lookup: CDR1 LGHNA, CDR2 YSLEER.

The chain couples TRBV20-1 to TRBJ2-5; 12 nucleotides line up with TRBD2. The ends lost 4 bases at V and 4 bases at J; junction bases unmatched: 7. The CDR3 spans 15 residues. The germline CDR1 and CDR2 sequences are DFQATT and SNEGSKA (reference sequence). CDR3 region: CSATASGGAGETQYF. The CDR3 region has the DNA TGCAGTGCTACCGCTAGCGGGGGGGCCGGAGAGACCCAGTACTTC.

This clonotype appeared a few times. This sequence joins TRBV6-4 and TRBJ1-5; possibly TRBD1 for D (6 bases). CDR1 is MRHNA, CDR2 SNTAGT, per germline. The V end was cut by 6 bases, the J end by 7 bases, with 16 bases between. The CDR3 totals 14 residues. CDR3 protein: CASSPMGGRQPQHF. In nucleotides, the CDR3 is TGTGCCAGCAGCCCCATGGGGGGCCGGCAGCCCCAGCATTTT.

The chain carries TRBV20-1 and TRBJ2-5; the match to TRBD1 covers 8 bases. The CDR3 has 13 amino acids. V lost 3 bases to trimming and J lost 3 bases; unmatched junction nucleotides: 3. Germline CDR1 is DFQATT and CDR2 is SNEGSKA (reference sequence). In nucleotides, the CDR3 is TGCAGTGCTAGCCGGACAGGGAAAGAGACCCAGTACTTC. Translating gives CSASRTGKETQYF.

The J gene is TRBJ1-1, the V gene TRBV12-3 or TRBV12-4; TRBD1 matches at 10 bases. This CDR3 has 14 amino acids. The J segment lost 6 bases and the V segment lost 6 bases, leaving 7 bases of the junction unmatched. This CDR3 is CASSKTGGEPEAFF. The CDR3 DNA follows: TGTGCCAGCAGCAAGACAGGGGGCGAACCTGAAGCTTTCTTT.

By frequency in the sample, this clonotype is large. The chain combines TRBV10-3 with TRBJ2-5; D ambiguous. V was pared by 2 bases and J by 5 bases, with 9 bases between. This CDR3 region has 13 residues. In germline, CDR1 is ENHRY, CDR2 SYGVKD. The CDR3 here is CAISERQSETQYF. DNA of the CDR3: TGTGCCATCAGTGAGCGTCAATCTGAGACCCAGTACTTC.

The J gene is TRBJ1-1, the V gene TRBV19; 9 nucleotides align to TRBD1. Germline V gene sequence: CDR1 LNHDA, CDR2 SQIVND (reference sequence). The CDR3 length is 15 residues. Trimming at V came to 4 bases and at J to 6 bases, leaving 9 bases not matched to a gene. The CDR3 is CASSKRDRVGAEAFF. CDR3 nucleotides: TGTGCCAGTAGTAAGAGGGACAGGGTAGGTGCTGAAGCTTTCTTT.

This chain joins TRBV28 and TRBJ1-1, with 8 bases that match TRBD1. Germline loops: CDR1 MDHEN, CDR2 SYDVKM. The V gene end was trimmed by 4 bases and the J gene end by 6 bases; junction bases not matched to a gene: 4. This CDR3 has 13 residues. CDR3 in amino acids: CASSSDRASEAFF. CDR3 bases: TGTGCCAGCAGTTCGGACAGGGCATCTGAAGCTTTCTTT.

The genes are TRBV11-2 and TRBJ2-3; no clear D. Trimming stripped 1 base from V and 0 bases from J, with 11 bases between. CDR1 SGHAT and CDR2 FQNNGV come from the germline V gene. CDR3 length equals 16 residues. The CDR3 DNA reads TGTGCCAGCAGCTTAGTTTCAGCCCAGAGCACAGATACGCAGTATTTT. It translates to CASSLVSAQSTDTQYF. The variable domain in full, completed from reference TRBV11-2 and TRBJ2-3, reads EAGVAQSPRYKIIEKRQSVAFWCNPISGHATLYWYQQILGQGPKLLIQFQNNGVVDDSQLPKDRFSAERLKGVDSTLKIQPAKLEDSAVYLCASSLVSAQSTDTQYFGPGTRLTVL.

This chain uses TRBV24-1 with TRBJ2-2, with D perhaps assigned TRBD1 or TRBD2 (5 bases each). V lost 4 bases and J 6 bases, leaving 11 bases between the germline ends. This CDR3 is 14 amino acids long. Germline CDR1 KGHDR, CDR2 SFDVKD. CDR3 nucleotides: TGTGCCACCAGTGACCCCCGGGGCCCCGGGGAGCTGTTTTTT. Residues: CATSDPRGPGELFF.

By frequency in the sample, this clonotype is hyperexpanded (1% or more). The germline gene is not matched at one end of the junction; a read error may be the cause. The chain couples TRBV20-1 to TRBJ1-5; possible D gene TRBD1, 5 bases. This CDR3 has 13 residues. In germline, CDR1 is DFQATT, CDR2 SNEGSKA (reference sequence). The CDR3: CSARDSFNQPQHF. DNA of the CDR3: TGCAGTGCGAGAGACAGCTTTAATCAGCCCCAGCATTTT.

The rearrangement joins TRBV7-2 to TRBJ2-2, with TRBD1 identical over 7 bases. The junction had 9 bases not matched to a gene; V was cut back by 4 bases and J by 7 bases. The CDR3 has 15 amino acids. Germline CDR1 SGHTA, CDR2 FQGNSA. This chain's CDR3 is CASSSRQGRGGELFF. CDR3 bases: TGTGCCAGCAGCTCAAGACAGGGTAGAGGCGGGGAGCTGTTTTTT.

The chain employs TRBV20-1 and TRBJ2-7; TRBD2 aligns across 8 bases. CDR1 is DFQATT and CDR2 is SNEGSKA in the germline V gene (reference sequence). This CDR3 is 16 amino acids long. J gave up 0 bases and V 0 bases, and 7 bases lay outside the gene matches. This CDR3 is CSARDSSGGFSYEQYF. As DNA, the CDR3 is TGCAGTGCTAGAGATTCAAGCGGGGGTTTCTCCTACGAGCAGTACTTC.

This clonotype was detected only a few times. The gene calls are TRBV6-1 and TRBJ2-1; 9 bases map to TRBD1. From germline, CDR1 is MNHNS and CDR2 SASEGT. The CDR3 has 15 residues. V was pared by 5 bases and J by 5 bases, with 7 bases of the junction left unmatched. The CDR3 region is CASSPDRGANNEQFF. In DNA, the CDR3 is TGTGCCAGCAGTCCGGACAGGGGAGCCAACAATGAGCAGTTCTTC.

The chain recombines TRBV27 with TRBJ1-3; D possibly corresponds to TRBD1 (6 bases). V lost 2 bases to trimming and J lost 2 bases, with 10 bases between them. Germline loops: CDR1 MNHEY, CDR2 SMNVEV (reference sequence). The CDR3 runs 15 residues. The CDR3 region is CASSLRGATGNTIYF. CDR3 bases: TGTGCCAGCAGTTTACGGGGGGCTACTGGAAACACCATATATTTT.

This clonotype appeared a single time. The chain recombines TRBV7-8 with TRBJ2-2, with D perhaps matching TRBD1 (6 bases). The CDR3 has 14 amino acids. In germline, CDR1 is SGHVS, CDR2 FQNEAQ. V lost 5 bases, J lost 2 bases, and 9 bases lay in between. CDR3 coding DNA: TGTGCCAGCAGCACAGGGCCCAACACCGGGGAGCTGTTTTTT. It yields the protein CASSTGPNTGELFF. The full variable domain, rest sourced from reference TRBV7-8 and TRBJ2-2, is GAGVSQSPRYKVAKRGQDVALRCDPISGHVSLFWYQQALGQGPEFLTYFQNEAQLDKSGLPSDRFFAERPEGSVSTLKIQRTQQEDSAVYLCASSTGPNTGELFFGEGSRLTVL.

This clonotype was counted once. The chain uses TRBV5-8 and TRBJ2-5; D ambiguous. Germline assignment: CDR1 SGHTS and CDR2 YDEGEE. The CDR3 is 12 amino acids. V was trimmed by 2 bases and J by 4 bases, leaving 6 bases between them. The CDR3 DNA reads as TGTGCCAGCAGCTTAGGTCGAGAGACCCAGTACTTC. It translates to CASSLGRETQYF.

This chain's CDR3 is CASSYPLGTGGETQYF. The CDR3 DNA follows: TGTGCCAGCAGCTACCCCTTGGGGACAGGGGGGGAGACCCAGTACTTC. This chain links TRBV7-2 with TRBJ2-5, with 11 bases matching TRBD1. V was pared by 4 bases and J by 5 bases, with 9 bases of the junction left unmatched. CDR1 and CDR2 from the germline V gene are SGHTA and FQGNSA. This CDR3 spans 16 amino acids.

This chain joins TRBV4-1 and TRBJ1-5; 7 nucleotides agree with TRBD1. V lost 1 base, J lost 4 bases, and 10 bases stayed unmatched. This CDR3 is built from 17 residues. Germline V gene sequence: CDR1 MGHRA, CDR2 YSYEKL. DNA for the CDR3: TGCGCCAGCAGCCAAGTTTCAGGCAGGGGGGGAAATCAGCCCCAGCATTTT. Translation gives CASSQVSGRGGNQPQHF.

This clonotype was recorded a few times. The CDR3 protein is CASSIEVGTGISYEQYF. The CDR3 nucleotides are TGTGCCAGTAGTATAGAAGTCGGGACAGGGATCTCCTACGAGCAGTACTTC. The J gene is TRBJ2-7, the V gene TRBV19; 9 nucleotides match TRBD1. Germline-derived CDR1 and CDR2 are LNHDA and SQIVND (reference sequence). This CDR3 has 17 residues. J lost 0 bases, V lost 0 bases, and 6 bases had no gene match. Full variable domain (remainder filled in from reference TRBV19 and TRBJ2-7): DGGITQSPKYLFRKEGQNVTLSCEQNLNHDAMYWYRQDPGQGLRLIYYSQIVNDFQKGDIAEGYSVSREKKESFPLTVTSAQKNPTAFYLCASSIEVGTGISYEQYFGPGTRLTVT.

V is TRBV11-2 and J is TRBJ2-7; D uncertain. V was shortened by 4 bases and J by 2 bases, with 3 bases between the two germline ends. CDR1 and CDR2 from the germline V gene are SGHAT and FQNNGV. This CDR3 comprises 11 residues. Here the CDR3 DNA reads TGTGCCAGCAGCTCAGCCTACGAGCAGTACTTC. This translates into CASSSAYEQYF.

The chain carries TRBV5-1 and TRBJ1-2; 9 positions match TRBD1. The V gene's germline CDR1 is SGHRS and CDR2 YFSETQ. V dropped 0 bases and J dropped 0; count of bases not matched to a gene: 6. The CDR3 sequence is 17 residues long. The chain's CDR3 is CASSLEGGTGTNYGYTF. CDR3 sequence (DNA): TGCGCCAGCAGCTTGGAAGGCGGGACAGGGACTAACTATGGCTACACCTTC.

This clonotype was recorded a few times. The V and J genes are TRBV21-1 and TRBJ2-6; the listed D gene, TRBD1, was not tested against the DNA. TRBV21-1 is annotated as a pseudogene. The CDR3 extends over 17 amino acids. The CDR3 nucleotides are TGTGCCAGCAGCAAAGCCCTACAGGCCTCTGGGGCCAACGTCCTGACTTTC. This translates into CASSKALQASGANVLTF.